The 8 T cell receptor beta chains given below trace back to one sample, sequenced in a study of blood T cells in healthy people across ages. Through a sample-barcoded 5' primer and a J-beta primer mix, a second PCR was run for 7 to 11 cycles. One entry per CDR3 protein, called by TCRdb with MiXCR from the 5' RACE reads. The table includes about 1.5 million distinct CDR3 sequences, roughly 43% detected once. Sequenced sample: blood. The receptors were sampled from a woman aged 18 to 35 in good health.

Points on this clonotype: One end of the junction varies from germline; a read error may be responsible. This CDR3 reads CVSSVGLGTGAYEQYF. CDR3 nucleotides: TGTGTCAGCAGCGTAGGACTCGGGACAGGGGCTTACGAGCAGTACTTC. The chain has TRBV9 and TRBJ2-7; 10 nucleotides align to TRBD1. The CDR3 has 16 residues. From germline, CDR1 is SGDLS and CDR2 YYNGEE.

The sample holds a few counts of this clonotype. The rearrangement uses TRBV9 and TRBJ2-1, with a possible D match to TRBD2 (5 bases). Trimming stripped 3 bases from V and 7 bases from J, with 14 bases between. Germline CDR1 reads SGDLS; CDR2 reads YYNGEE. The CDR3 covers 14 residues. CDR3 loop: CASSAGNVVNEQFF. As DNA, the CDR3 is TGTGCCAGCAGCGCGGGAAATGTAGTTAATGAGCAGTTCTTC. Looking up the rest from reference TRBV9 and TRBJ2-1 gives the full variable domain: DSGVTQTPKHLITATGQRVTLRCSPRSGDLSVYWYQQSLDQGLQFLIQYYNGEERAKGNILERFSAQQFPDLHSELNLSSLELGDSALYFCASSAGNVVNEQFFGPGTRLTVL.

A few counts support this clonotype. The V gene is TRBV4-3, the J gene TRBJ2-3; TRBD1 aligns across 9 bases. Trimming removed 1 base from V and 1 base from J; junction bases left unmatched: 6. Germline-derived CDR1 and CDR2 are LGHNA and YSLEER. CDR3 length: 17 residues. The CDR3 sequence: CASSQGLWDRGTDTQYF. The CDR3 DNA is TGCGCCAGCAGCCAAGGTTTGTGGGACAGGGGCACAGATACGCAGTATTTT.

This clonotype was recorded a few times. In DNA form, the CDR3 reads TGTGCCAGCAGCTCGGACAGGGGAAGGGAAAAACTGTTTTTT. Amino acids: CASSSDRGREKLFF. The chain recombines TRBV7-9 with TRBJ1-4; 9 bases fit TRBD1. The CDR3 runs to 14 residues. V shed 4 bases, J shed 8 bases, and the junction held 5 bases outside the gene matches. Germline CDR1 is SEHNR and CDR2 is FQNEAQ (reference sequence).

The chain uses TRBV7-3 and TRBJ2-1, with D uncertain. V shed 1 base and J shed 8 bases, with 9 bases lying between them. Germline V gives CDR1 SGHTA, CDR2 FQGTGA. The CDR3 extends over 13 amino acids. Written as DNA, the CDR3 is TGTGCCAGCAGCTTAAACGGGTTTGATGAGCAGTTCTTC. Translating gives CASSLNGFDEQFF.

This clonotype was recorded a few times. This chain uses TRBV29-1 with TRBJ2-1; TRBD2 agrees at 9 bases. V shed 8 bases and J 5 bases; nucleotides not matched to a gene: 13. Germline CDR1 is SQVTM and CDR2 is ANQGSEA. This CDR3 comprises 15 residues. The DNA for the CDR3 is TGCAGCTCTGCAAGGCTAGCGGGGATAGACAATGAGCAGTTCTTC. It specifies CSSARLAGIDNEQFF.

In nucleotides, the CDR3 is TGCGCCAGCAGCCAAGGGGGACGGTTGGGGTACGAGCAGTACTTC. This codes for CASSQGGRLGYEQYF. The J gene is TRBJ2-7, the V gene TRBV4-1; possibly TRBD1 or TRBD2 for D (5 bases each). CDR3 length equals 15 residues. V lost 1 base and J lost 4, with 14 bases in between. Germline V gene lookup returns CDR1 MGHRA and CDR2 YSYEKL.

The chain uses TRBV2 and TRBJ1-3; D unresolved. The V gene's germline CDR1 is SNHLY and CDR2 FYNNEI. This CDR3 contains 16 residues. V was clipped by 1 base and J by 4 bases, with 14 bases between them. The CDR3 here is CASSEGLSVYGNTIYF. CDR3 sequence (DNA): TGTGCCAGCAGTGAAGGCCTCTCTGTGTACGGAAACACCATATATTTT.